This T cell receptor (beta chain) was profiled in a study of shared clonotypes between healthy human individuals. Study-wide findings and caveats: In contrast to clonotypes shared by all four donors, non-shared clonotypes had lower generation probabilities.

Several immunoSEQ plates held equal portions of the genomic DNA taken from each subset. Per the authors' pipeline: Filtering differed for immunoSEQ, which gave only junction sequences without quality scores. Data came from immunoSEQ multiplex PCR; TCRdb stores just in-frame clones and leaves some out. V and J calls and clone size are copied from that table; D and trimming were computed from the DNA. The sample shows approximately 600,000 clones, about 95% of them seen only once. Naive CD8 cells, CD45RO-negative and positively selected for CCR7, excluded terminally differentiated effector memory CD45RA+ cells. The donor cohort consisted entirely of Caucasian adults residing in Nashville, Tennessee. A word on this clone: Its specificity is unknown.

The clonotype comes from a woman in her 30s in good health. Sequenced material: naive CD8+ T cells sorted from blood.

CDR3 bases: TGTGCCAGCAGCGTAGAAGGGGACTGGCAATACGAGCAGTACTTC. Its translation: CASSVEGDWQYEQYF. The rearrangement links TRBV9 to TRBJ2-7; possibly TRBD2 for D (6 bases). CDR3 length: 15 residues. CDR1 is SGDLS and CDR2 is YYNGEE in the germline V gene. V was clipped by 0 bases and J by 4 bases, with 14 bases between them.